This T cell receptor beta chain was documented in a study of OX40 agonist ivuxolimab in advanced cancers. Across the whole study: Among those enrolled, mean age was around 60 years (range about 23 to 90) and about 81% were male.

The length of the CDR3 is 13 residues. V lost 4 bases and J lost 7, with 12 bases in between. From germline, CDR1 is SGDLS and CDR2 YYNGEE. Sequencing was performed with immunoSEQ multiplex PCR; in TCRdb, only in-frame clones are kept and a portion is missing. The sample lists approximately 23,000 clones, roughly 81% occurring once. This sequence originates from an adult with an advanced solid tumor such as melanoma, head and neck, liver or kidney cancer. Sequencing used CD4+ or CD8+ T cells sorted from blood, obtained in a trial of the OX40 agonist ivuxolimab. V and J are TRBV9 and TRBJ2-1; D gene uncertain. The CDR3 spells CASSPWTANEQFF. DNA of the CDR3: TGTGCCAGCAGCCCCTGGACGGCTAATGAGCAGTTCTTC.